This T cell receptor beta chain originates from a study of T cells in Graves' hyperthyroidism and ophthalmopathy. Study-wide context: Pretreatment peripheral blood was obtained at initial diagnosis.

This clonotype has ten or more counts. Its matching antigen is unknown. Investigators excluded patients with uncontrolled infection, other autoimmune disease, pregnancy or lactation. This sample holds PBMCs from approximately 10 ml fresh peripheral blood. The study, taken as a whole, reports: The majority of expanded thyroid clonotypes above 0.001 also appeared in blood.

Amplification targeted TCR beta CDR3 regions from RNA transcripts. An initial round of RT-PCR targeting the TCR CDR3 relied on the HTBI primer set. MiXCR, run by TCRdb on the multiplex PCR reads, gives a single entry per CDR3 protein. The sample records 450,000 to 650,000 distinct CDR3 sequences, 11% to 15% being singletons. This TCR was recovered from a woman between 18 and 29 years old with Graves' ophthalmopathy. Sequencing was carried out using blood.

CDR3 sequence reads: CASTSSYEQYF. The DNA for the CDR3 is TGTGCCAGCACGAGCTCCTACGAGCAGTACTTC. This rearrangement joins TRBV6-2 or TRBV6-3 to TRBJ2-7; D remains unclear. In germline, CDR1 is MNHEY, CDR2 SVGEGT. The V gene lost 7 bases and the J gene lost 0 bases, with 4 bases spanning the gap. This CDR3 spans 11 amino acids.